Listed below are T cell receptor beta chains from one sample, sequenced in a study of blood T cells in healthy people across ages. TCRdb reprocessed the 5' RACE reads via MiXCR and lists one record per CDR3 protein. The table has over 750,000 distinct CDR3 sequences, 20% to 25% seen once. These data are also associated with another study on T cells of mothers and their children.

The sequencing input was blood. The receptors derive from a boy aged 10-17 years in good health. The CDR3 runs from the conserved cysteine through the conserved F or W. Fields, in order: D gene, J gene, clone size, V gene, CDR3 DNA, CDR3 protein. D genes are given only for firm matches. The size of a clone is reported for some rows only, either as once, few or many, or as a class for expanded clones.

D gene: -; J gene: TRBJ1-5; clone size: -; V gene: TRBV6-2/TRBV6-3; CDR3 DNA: TGTGCCAGCAGTTACGTAACGGGGAGTCAGCCCCAGCATTTT; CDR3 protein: CASSYVTGSQPQHF
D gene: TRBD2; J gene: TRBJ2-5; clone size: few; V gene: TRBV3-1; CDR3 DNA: TGTGCCAGCAGCCACCTTGGCACTAGCGGGGGCCAAGAGACCCAGTACTTC; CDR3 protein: CASSHLGTSGGQETQYF
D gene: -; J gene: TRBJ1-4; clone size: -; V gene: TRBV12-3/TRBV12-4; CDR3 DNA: TGTGCCAGCAGGGGAGCGGGTACTGTGGAAAAACTGTTTTTT; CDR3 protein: CASRGAGTVEKLFF
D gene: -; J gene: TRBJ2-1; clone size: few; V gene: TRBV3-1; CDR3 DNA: TGTGCCAGCAGCCAAGTCCTGGCGGTGGGGTACAATGAGCAGTTCTTC; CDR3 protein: CASSQVLAVGYNEQFF
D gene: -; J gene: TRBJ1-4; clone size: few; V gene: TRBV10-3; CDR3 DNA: TGTGCCTCACAGGGTGAGGGTGAAAAACTGTTTTTT; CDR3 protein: CASQGEGEKLFF
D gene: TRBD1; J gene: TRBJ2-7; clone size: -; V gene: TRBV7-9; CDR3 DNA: TGTGCCAGCAGCTTCCTCTTAGGACCCGGGACAGTGGCCTACGAGCAGTACTTC; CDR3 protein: CASSFLLGPGTVAYEQYF
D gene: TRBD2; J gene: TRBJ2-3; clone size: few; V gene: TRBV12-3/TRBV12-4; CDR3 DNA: TGTGCCAGCAGTCCCCGGGGGGTAGGGGATACGCAGTATTTT; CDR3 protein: CASSPRGVGDTQYF
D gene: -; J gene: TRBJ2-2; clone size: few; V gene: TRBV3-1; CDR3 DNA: TGTGCCAGCAGCCAAGATCTTCGGGAGACCGGGGAGCTGTTTTTT; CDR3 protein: CASSQDLRETGELFF
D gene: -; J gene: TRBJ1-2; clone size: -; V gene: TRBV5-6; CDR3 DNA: TGTGCCAGCAGCACAACGCTCGACTATGGCTACACCTTC; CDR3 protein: CASSTTLDYGYTF
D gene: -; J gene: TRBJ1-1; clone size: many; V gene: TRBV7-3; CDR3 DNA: TGTGCCAGCAGCTCCGGAGGGATGAACACTGAAGCTTTCTTT; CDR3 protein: CASSSGGMNTEAFF
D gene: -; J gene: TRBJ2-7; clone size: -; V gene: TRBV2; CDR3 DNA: TGTGCCAGCCAAGACGGGTACGAGCAGTACTTC; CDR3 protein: CASQDGYEQYF
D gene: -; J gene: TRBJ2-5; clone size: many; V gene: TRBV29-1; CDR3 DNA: TGCAGCGTTCGATTCGTAATGAAAGAGACCCAGTACTTC; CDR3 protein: CSVRFVMKETQYF
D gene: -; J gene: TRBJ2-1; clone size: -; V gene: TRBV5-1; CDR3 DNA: TGCGCCAGCAGCTTGGGACAGGTAGTTAATGAGCAGCTCTTC; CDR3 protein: CASSLGQVVNEQLF
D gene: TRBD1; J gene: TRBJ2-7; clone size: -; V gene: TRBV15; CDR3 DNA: TGTGCCACCAGCCCCGGGGCGGACAGGGAGACCTACGAGCAGTACTTC; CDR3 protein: CATSPGADRETYEQYF
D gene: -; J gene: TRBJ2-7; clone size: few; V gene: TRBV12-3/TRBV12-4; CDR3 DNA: TGTGCCAGCAGTTTGGCGATAGTGGTGGGGGAGCAGTACTTC; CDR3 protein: CASSLAIVVGEQYF
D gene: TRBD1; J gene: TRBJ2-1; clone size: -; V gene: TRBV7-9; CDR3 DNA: TGTGCCAGCAGCCGGGACAGGACGGTCAATGAGCAGTTCTTC; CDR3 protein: CASSRDRTVNEQFF
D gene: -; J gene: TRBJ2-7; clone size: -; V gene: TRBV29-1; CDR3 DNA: TGCAGCGTTGAAATGGATACGGAGACCTACGAGCAGTACTTC; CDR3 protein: CSVEMDTETYEQYF
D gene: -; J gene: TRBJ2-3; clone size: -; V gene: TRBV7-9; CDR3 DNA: TGCCGCTTAGGGGGGAGTGACACAGATACGCAGTATTTT; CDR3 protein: CRLGGSDTDTQYF
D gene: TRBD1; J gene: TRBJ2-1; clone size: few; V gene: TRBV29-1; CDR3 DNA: TGCAGCGTTGAACCCTCTGGACAGGGATACAATGAGCAGTTCTTC; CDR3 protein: CSVEPSGQGYNEQFF
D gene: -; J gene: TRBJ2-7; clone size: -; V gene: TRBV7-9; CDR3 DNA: TGTGCCAGCGGAAGAGGGACTTCGGGTGAGCAGTACTTC; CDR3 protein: CASGRGTSGEQYF
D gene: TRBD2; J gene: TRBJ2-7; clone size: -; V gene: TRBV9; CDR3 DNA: TGTGCCAGCAGCGTAGACGGGGGGGCGTCCGAGCAGTACTTC; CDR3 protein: CASSVDGGASEQYF
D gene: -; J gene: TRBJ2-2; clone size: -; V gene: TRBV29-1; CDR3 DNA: TGCAGCGCCACGTGGGCGAACACCGGGGAGCTGTTTTTT; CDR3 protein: CSATWANTGELFF
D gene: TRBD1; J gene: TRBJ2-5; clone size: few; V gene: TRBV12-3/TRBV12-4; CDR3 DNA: TGTGCCAGCAAGTACAGGGGCCAAGAGACCCAGTACTTC; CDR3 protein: CASKYRGQETQYF
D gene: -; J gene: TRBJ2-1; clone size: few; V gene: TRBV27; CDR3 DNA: TGTGCCAGCAGCCGAGAACAGGGAAATGAGCAGTTCTTC; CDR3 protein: CASSREQGNEQFF
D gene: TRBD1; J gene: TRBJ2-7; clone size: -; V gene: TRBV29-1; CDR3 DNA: TGCAGCGTGAGAGGGACAGGGATTAACGAGCAGTACTTC; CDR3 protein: CSVRGTGINEQYF
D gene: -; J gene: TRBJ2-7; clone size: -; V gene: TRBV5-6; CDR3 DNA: TGTGCCAGCAGCTTGGCCGCCTGGGGGTACGAGCAGTACTTC; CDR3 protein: CASSLAAWGYEQYF
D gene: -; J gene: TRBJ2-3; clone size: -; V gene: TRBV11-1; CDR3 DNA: TGTGCCAGCGCCACGGGCCTCACGACAGATACGCAGTATTTT; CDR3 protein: CASATGLTTDTQYF
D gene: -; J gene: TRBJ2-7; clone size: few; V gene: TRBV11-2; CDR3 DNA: TGTGCCAGCAGCGTCCGGATCTCCTACGAGCAGTACTTC; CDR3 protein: CASSVRISYEQYF
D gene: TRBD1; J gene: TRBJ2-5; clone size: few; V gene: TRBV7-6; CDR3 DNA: TGTGCCAGCAGCTTAGACAGGGGAGCAGAGACCCAGTACTTC; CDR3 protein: CASSLDRGAETQYF
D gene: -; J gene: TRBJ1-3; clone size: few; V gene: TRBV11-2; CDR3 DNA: TGTGCCAGCAGCTTAGATCCAGGGTACTCTGGAAACACCATATATTTT; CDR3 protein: CASSLDPGYSGNTIYF
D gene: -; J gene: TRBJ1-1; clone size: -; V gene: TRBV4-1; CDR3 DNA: TGCGCCAGCAGCCAAGATATTAGCCCCCTGGGTAAGGACACTGAAGCTTTCTTT; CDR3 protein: CASSQDISPLGKDTEAFF
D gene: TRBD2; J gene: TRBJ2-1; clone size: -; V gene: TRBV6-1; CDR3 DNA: TGTGCCAGCAGAATACTAGCGGGAGGGCTTACGGATGAGCAGTTCTTC; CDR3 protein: CASRILAGGLTDEQFF
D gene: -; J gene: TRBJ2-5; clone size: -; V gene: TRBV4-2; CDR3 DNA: TGTGCCAGCAGCCCCCTTTCCACAGGGCTGCACCAAGAGACCCAGTACTTC; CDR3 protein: CASSPLSTGLHQETQYF
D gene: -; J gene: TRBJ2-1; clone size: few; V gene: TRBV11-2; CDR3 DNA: TGTGCCAGCCAAGGAGGAGTTTACTACAATGAGCAGTTCTTC; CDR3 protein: CASQGGVYYNEQFF
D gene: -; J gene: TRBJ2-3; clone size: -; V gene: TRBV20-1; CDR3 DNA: TGCAGTTTAATAGGGACATTATTGGGGTCTAGCACAGATACGCAGTATTTT; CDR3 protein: CSLIGTLLGSSTDTQYF
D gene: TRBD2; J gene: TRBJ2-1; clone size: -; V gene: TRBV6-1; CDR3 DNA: TGTGCCAGCAGTCGCCTAGCGGGGGTGAGCTCCTACAATGAGCAGTTCTTC; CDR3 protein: CASSRLAGVSSYNEQFF
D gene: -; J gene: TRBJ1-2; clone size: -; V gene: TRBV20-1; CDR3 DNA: TGCAGTGCTAGAGTTCCACCGGGGGGCTATGGCTACACCTTC; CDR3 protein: CSARVPPGGYGYTF
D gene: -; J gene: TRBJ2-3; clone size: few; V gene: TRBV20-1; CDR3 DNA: TGCAGTGTCCGTGACAGAGCCCCAGATACGCAGTATTTT; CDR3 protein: CSVRDRAPDTQYF
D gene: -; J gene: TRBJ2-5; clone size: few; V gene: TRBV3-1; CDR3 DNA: TGTGCCAGCAGCCACGCCGGGACCGAAGTTCAAGAGACCCAGTACTTC; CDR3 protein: CASSHAGTEVQETQYF
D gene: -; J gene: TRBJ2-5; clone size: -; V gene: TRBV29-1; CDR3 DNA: TGCAGCGTTGATGTCGCGGGGGCTGAGACCCAGTACTTC; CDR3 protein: CSVDVAGAETQYF
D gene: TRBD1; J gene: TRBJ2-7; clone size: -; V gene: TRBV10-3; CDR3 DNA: TGTGCCATCAGTGAGTCGCAGGGGACAGGGTGTAACTTC; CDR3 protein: CAISESQGTGCNF
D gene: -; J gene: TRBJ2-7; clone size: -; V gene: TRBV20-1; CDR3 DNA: TGCAGTGCTAGAGTCGCCCGGGTCCGGGACGGAGACTACGAGCAGTACTTC; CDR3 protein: CSARVARVRDGDYEQYF
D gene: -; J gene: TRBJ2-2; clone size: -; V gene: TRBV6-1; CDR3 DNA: TGTGCCAGCAGTGATTACGCCAAGGGGACGGTGAACACCGGGGAGCTGTTTTTT; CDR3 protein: CASSDYAKGTVNTGELFF
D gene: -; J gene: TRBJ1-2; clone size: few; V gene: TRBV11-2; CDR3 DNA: TGTGCCAGCAGCTTCATCGAGGATGGCTACACCTTC; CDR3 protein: CASSFIEDGYTF
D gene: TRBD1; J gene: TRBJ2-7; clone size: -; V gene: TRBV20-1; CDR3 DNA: TGCAGTGCTGAAGACAGGGCAAGTGCCTACGAGCAGTACTTC; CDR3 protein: CSAEDRASAYEQYF
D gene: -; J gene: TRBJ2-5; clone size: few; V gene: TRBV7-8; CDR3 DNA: TGTGCCAGCAGCTCCCCTGGACCTAGTTGGGAGACCCAGTACTTC; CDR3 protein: CASSSPGPSWETQYF
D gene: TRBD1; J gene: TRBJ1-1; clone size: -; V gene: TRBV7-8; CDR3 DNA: TGTGCCAGCAGCTTAAGCCGACAGGGGTCGAACACTGAAGCTTTCTTT; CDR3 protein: CASSLSRQGSNTEAFF
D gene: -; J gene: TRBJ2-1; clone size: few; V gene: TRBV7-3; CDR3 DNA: TGTGCCAGCAGCTTATTCTACGACAATGAGCAGTTCTTC; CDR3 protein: CASSLFYDNEQFF